This T cell receptor (beta chain) was recorded in a study of T cell changes during pregnancy in multiple sclerosis. Germline V gene lookup returns CDR1 MNHNS and CDR2 SASEGT. V was pared by 5 bases and J by 0 bases, with 4 bases of the junction left unmatched. The CDR3 has 14 residues. Clones were sequenced by immunoSEQ multiplex PCR, and TCRdb holds only the in-frame ones, with some missing. The table includes about 40,000 clones, 85% to 95% detected once. This TCR was recovered from a female donor with multiple sclerosis, enrolled in a pregnancy study. This chain joins TRBV6-1 and TRBJ2-7; TRBD2 matches at 7 bases. The starting material was CD8+ T cells from peripheral blood mononuclear cells, obtained in the third trimester of pregnancy. The CDR3 coding sequence is TGTGCCAGCAGTCCGCGGGGGAACTCCTACGAGCAGTACTTC. Residues: CASSPRGNSYEQYF.